Presented here are 32 T cell receptor beta chains from one specimen sequenced in a study of blood T cells in healthy people across ages. A J-beta primer mix and a sample-barcoded 5' primer were used in a second PCR of roughly 6 to 11 cycles. TCRdb re-called the 5' RACE reads with MiXCR, one entry per CDR3 protein. The sample yields 650,000 to 900,000 distinct CDR3 sequences, around 62% seen once. Sequenced input: blood. The receptors were gathered from a man aged 30-40 years in good health.

This chain connects TRBV5-1 to TRBJ2-7, with 7 bases identical to TRBD1. CDR3 size: 14 residues. Unmatched junction bases numbered 10, after V lost 7 bases and J lost 3 bases. Germline V gene data show CDR1 as SGHRS and CDR2 as YFSETQ. CDR3: CASLEAQGFYEQYF. CDR3 coding DNA: TGCGCCAGCCTCGAGGCACAGGGGTTCTACGAGCAGTACTTC.

The chain is built from TRBV28 and TRBJ1-1; TRBD1 matches at 10 bases. The ends lost 5 bases at V and 5 bases at J; junction bases unmatched: 8. Per germline, CDR1 MDHEN and CDR2 SYDVKM. The CDR3 consists of 15 residues. CDR3 in amino acids: CASSDPTGGETEAFF. The CDR3, as DNA: TGTGCCAGCAGTGACCCGACAGGGGGCGAGACTGAAGCTTTCTTT.

This clonotype was seen a few times. The chain uses TRBV20-1 and TRBJ2-6, with D unclear. The CDR3 runs to 13 residues. The V gene lost 4 bases and the J gene lost 2 bases, with 6 bases spanning the gap. Per the germline V gene, CDR1 is DFQATT and CDR2 is SNEGSKA (reference sequence). The CDR3 DNA reads TGCAGTGCTACGGCCCCTGGGGCCAACGTCCTGACTTTC. It yields the protein CSATAPGANVLTF.

The chain links TRBV7-2 to TRBJ2-4, with 8 positions matching TRBD2. Germline V gene data show CDR1 as SGHTA and CDR2 as FQGNSA. The CDR3 sequence is 16 residues long. V was clipped by 4 bases and J by 1 base; unmatched bases: 6. CDR3 residues: CASSSGVAGAKNIQYF. As DNA, the CDR3 is TGTGCCAGCAGCTCCGGAGTAGCGGGGGCCAAAAACATTCAGTACTTC. Full variable domain (outside the CDR3, taken from reference TRBV7-2 and TRBJ2-4): GAGVSQSPSNKVTEKGKDVELRCDPISGHTALYWYRQSLGQGLEFLIYFQGNSAPDKSGLPSDRFSAERTGGSVSTLTIQRTQQEDSAVYLCASSSGVAGAKNIQYFGAGTRLSVL.

This chain joins TRBV27 and TRBJ2-7, with a tentative D call TRBD2 (5 bases). Trimming shortened V by 5 bases and J by 7 bases, and 15 bases separated the two germline ends. CDR1 MNHEY and CDR2 SMNVEV come from the germline V gene (reference sequence). There are 13 residues in the CDR3. CDR3 sequence reads: CASSPTITGEQYF. The CDR3 region has the DNA TGTGCCAGCAGTCCAACCATCACGGGGGAGCAGTACTTC.

This chain connects TRBV4-3 to TRBJ1-6; D gene ambiguous. The CDR3 has 15 amino acids. The V end was cut by 2 bases, the J end by 5 bases, with 10 bases between. In germline, CDR1 is LGHNA, CDR2 YSLEER. The CDR3 nucleotides read TGCGCCAGCAGCCAATTTATAAGGGATAATTCACCCCTCCACTTT. As protein: CASSQFIRDNSPLHF.

The chain couples TRBV20-1 to TRBJ2-3; D tentatively reads TRBD1 or TRBD2 (6 bases each). Per the germline V gene, CDR1 is DFQATT and CDR2 is SNEGSKA (reference sequence). V lost 1 base and J lost 2, with 13 bases in between. The length of the CDR3 is 15 residues. CDR3 sequence reads: CSARAGAGITDTQYF. The CDR3 coding sequence is TGCAGTGCTAGAGCGGGGGCGGGGATCACAGATACGCAGTATTTT.

This rearrangement joins TRBV5-6 to TRBJ2-2; D might be TRBD1 (5 bases). Deletions cut 1 base from V and 10 bases from J, with 17 bases between. Germline assignment: CDR1 SGHDT and CDR2 YYEEEE. There are 15 residues in the CDR3. This chain's CDR3 is CASSLLAGRFEELFF. The CDR3 nucleotides are TGTGCCAGCAGCTTGCTGGCAGGGCGGTTCGAGGAGCTGTTTTTT. Full variable domain (remainder filled in from reference TRBV5-6 and TRBJ2-2): DAGVTQSPTHLIKTRGQQVTLRCSPKSGHDTVSWYQQALGQGPQFIFQYYEEEERQRGNFPDRFSGHQFPNYSSELNVNALLLGDSALYLCASSLLAGRFEELFFGEGSRLTVL.

The rearrangement uses TRBV12-3 or TRBV12-4 and TRBJ2-1; maybe TRBD1 (6 bases). This CDR3 is 13 amino acids long. V dropped 6 bases and J dropped 5 bases, with 11 bases sitting between them. This CDR3 is CASSRTGHNEQFF. CDR3 in DNA: TGTGCCAGCAGCCGCACAGGGCACAATGAGCAGTTCTTC.

The chain links TRBV4-1 to TRBJ2-5; TRBD2 is a possible D gene (7 bases). The J call may be incorrect, as the DNA end agrees better with TRBJ2-7. The CDR3 has 17 residues. Germline assignment: CDR1 MGHRA and CDR2 YSYEKL. The chain's CDR3 is CASSQDSGAGVTYEQYF. CDR3 DNA sequence: TGCGCCAGCAGCCAAGATTCGGGGGCGGGGGTCACCTACGAGCAGTACTTC.

V usage is TRBV15 and J usage is TRBJ2-1; D gene ambiguous. The CDR3 has 15 amino acids. V lost 0 bases to trimming and J lost 7 bases, with 13 bases between them. Germline V gene data show CDR1 as LNHNV and CDR2 as YYDKDF (reference sequence). The CDR3 region has the DNA TGTGCCACCAGCAGAGATCTCCGTGACCCAAATGAGCAGTTCTTC. Translation gives CATSRDLRDPNEQFF.

V is TRBV4-2 and J is TRBJ2-7; the D call may be TRBD1 or TRBD2 (5 bases each). The CDR3 length is 15 residues. The germline V and J ends were trimmed by 0 bases and 3 bases, with 12 bases remaining between them. Germline-derived CDR1 and CDR2 are LGHNA and YNFKEQ. CDR3 amino acids: CASSQDEQDFYEQYF. The DNA for the CDR3 is TGTGCCAGCAGCCAAGACGAACAGGACTTCTACGAGCAGTACTTC.

This clonotype was seen a few times. The chain carries TRBV29-1 and TRBJ2-7; 7 bases agree with TRBD2. In germline, CDR1 is SQVTM, CDR2 ANQGSEA. This CDR3 is built from 13 residues. V lost 2 bases to trimming and J lost 4 bases; unmatched junction nucleotides: 5. This CDR3 reads CSVESPGGYEQYF. DNA of the CDR3: TGCAGCGTTGAATCCCCGGGGGGTTACGAGCAGTACTTC.

This chain uses TRBV3-1 with TRBJ2-1; no clear D gene. V was clipped by 4 bases and J by 8 bases, with 6 bases between them. The germline V gene has CDR1 LGHDT and CDR2 YNNKEL (reference sequence). The CDR3 has 11 residues. The DNA of the CDR3 is TGTGCCAGCAGCCGAGTGCATGAGCAGTTCTTC. Translation gives CASSRVHEQFF.

The rearrangement joins TRBV20-1 to TRBJ1-5; TRBD1 might be the D (5 bases). Germline loops: CDR1 DFQATT, CDR2 SNEGSKA (reference sequence). There are 17 residues in the CDR3. The V and J ends lost 1 base and 0 bases respectively, with 16 bases between them. CDR3 sequence: CSARAGRDFFSNQPQHF. As DNA, the CDR3 is TGCAGTGCTAGAGCGGGCAGGGATTTTTTTAGCAATCAGCCCCAGCATTTT.

V and J are TRBV3-1 and TRBJ2-5; D gene unclear. The CDR3 runs to 14 residues. Trimming stripped 4 bases from V and 1 base from J, with 10 bases between. CDR1 and CDR2 from the germline V gene are LGHDT and YNNKEL (reference sequence). CDR3 bases: TGTGCCAGCAGCCTCTCAAGAACCCAAGAGACCCAGTACTTC. Translated: CASSLSRTQETQYF.

Relative to its sample, this clonotype is medium-sized. The chain is built from TRBV29-1 and TRBJ2-7, with unresolved D. This CDR3 contains 13 residues. Germline assignment: CDR1 SQVTM and CDR2 ANQGSEA. Trimming stripped 4 bases from V and 0 bases from J, with 10 bases between. CDR3 protein: CSVAASLSYEQYF. In DNA form, the CDR3 reads TGCAGCGTTGCAGCAAGCCTCTCCTACGAGCAGTACTTC.

This chain links TRBV7-9 with TRBJ1-2; weak D call: TRBD1 (5 bases). CDR3 size: 17 residues. The ends were cut back, 3 bases at V and 3 bases at J, with 20 bases in the middle. CDR1 is SEHNR, CDR2 FQNEAQ, per germline (reference sequence). Here the CDR3 reads CASSFRDPLDSDYGYTF. CDR3 DNA sequence: TGTGCCAGCAGCTTCCGGGACCCCCTTGACTCCGACTATGGCTACACCTTC.

The chain uses TRBV20-1 and TRBJ2-3, with unresolved D. Germline V gives CDR1 DFQATT, CDR2 SNEGSKA (reference sequence). V dropped 5 bases and J dropped 5 bases, with 5 bases sitting between them. The CDR3 length is 10 residues. CDR3 amino acids: CSAPQDTQYF. The CDR3 nucleotides are TGCAGTGCTCCCCAAGATACGCAGTATTTT.

This clonotype was seen a few times. The chain combines TRBV7-2 with TRBJ2-2; D is possibly TRBD2 (5 bases). The germline gives CDR1 SGHTA, CDR2 FQGNSA. The CDR3 length is 14 residues. Trimming cost V 6 bases and J 4 bases, with 12 bases left between them. CDR3 nucleotides: TGTGCCAGCAGAGAGGGCAGCTCCACCGGGGAGCTGTTTTTT. Residues: CASREGSSTGELFF.

J is TRBJ2-7 and V is TRBV12-3 or TRBV12-4, with 7 bases aligning to TRBD2. V trimming: 5 bases; J trimming: 10 bases; junction bases outside the gene matches: 14. The CDR3 is 14 residues long. In DNA, the CDR3 is TGTGCCAGCAGTAACCGGGAGGACAAGGTCGACCAGTACTTC. It encodes CASSNREDKVDQYF.

The V gene is TRBV4-3, the J gene TRBJ2-5; either TRBD1 or TRBD2 may supply D (5 bases each). Germline CDR1 reads LGHNA; CDR2 reads YSLEER. The V end lost 5 bases, the J end lost 2 bases, and 18 bases lay between the germline ends. This CDR3 is built from 16 residues. The DNA of the CDR3 is TGCGCCAGCAGCAGGAGGATGGGGGTGGGGCAAGAGACCCAGTACTTC. It yields the protein CASSRRMGVGQETQYF.

This sequence joins TRBV3-1 and TRBJ2-7; 9 bases are a match to TRBD2. The V and J ends lost 0 bases and 3 bases, in that order; junction bases with no gene match: 6. CDR3 length equals 16 residues. Germline lookup yields CDR1 LGHDT and CDR2 YNNKEL (reference sequence). The CDR3 loop is CASSQDILAGVYEQYF. CDR3 coding DNA: TGTGCCAGCAGCCAAGACATACTAGCGGGTGTCTACGAGCAGTACTTC.

The gene calls are TRBV9 and TRBJ2-5; 7 bases line up with TRBD2. J lost 5 bases, V lost 5 bases, and 9 bases had no gene match. Germline V gene data show CDR1 as SGDLS and CDR2 as YYNGEE. The CDR3 loop spans 14 amino acids. The CDR3 spells CASSVSGEWETQYF. The CDR3 DNA reads TGTGCCAGCAGTGTGAGCGGGGAGTGGGAGACCCAGTACTTC.

The V gene is TRBV19, the J gene TRBJ2-1; D is ambiguous. This CDR3 contains 15 residues. Trimming cost V 3 bases and J 4 bases, with 13 bases left between them. Looked up from germline, CDR1 is LNHDA and CDR2 is SQIVND (reference sequence). CDR3: CASSIVGLGYNEQFF. The CDR3 nucleotides are TGTGCCAGTAGTATTGTAGGGTTGGGGTACAATGAGCAGTTCTTC.

This clonotype was detected only a few times. This chain joins TRBV7-2 and TRBJ2-7, with D tentatively TRBD1 or TRBD2 (7 bases each). The germline CDR1 and CDR2 sequences are SGHTA and FQGNSA. Trimming cost V 0 bases and J 4 bases, with 16 bases left between them. The CDR3 is 16 residues long. CDR3 bases: TGTGCCAGCAGCTTAGCCCGGACAGGCGGGAGATACGAGCAGTACTTC. It specifies CASSLARTGGRYEQYF.

The genes are TRBV7-2 and TRBJ1-2, with 8 bases that match TRBD1. Germline lookup yields CDR1 SGHTA and CDR2 FQGNSA. J gave up 5 bases and V 5 bases, and 10 bases lay outside the gene matches. This CDR3 has 15 amino acids. CDR3 residues: CASSLDWDRSYGYTF. As DNA, the CDR3 is TGTGCCAGCAGCCTAGACTGGGACAGGTCGTATGGCTACACCTTC.

CDR3 sequence reads: CASSESGYYEQYF. CDR3 sequence (DNA): TGTGCCAGCAGTGAATCCGGGTACTACGAGCAGTACTTC. The chain is built from TRBV25-1 and TRBJ2-4; D is unresolved. The DNA matches TRBJ2-7 better at its end, which makes the J call doubtful. The germline V gene encodes CDR1 MGHDK and CDR2 SYGVNS. This CDR3 is 13 amino acids long.

In DNA form, the CDR3 reads TGTGCCAGAGGCTACCCCTACAATGAGCAGTTCTTC. This encodes CARGYPYNEQFF. The chain recombines TRBV21-1 with TRBJ2-1. TRBV21-1 is given as a pseudogene. The CDR3 has 12 amino acids.

The rearrangement uses TRBV20-1 and TRBJ2-7; 7 bases align to TRBD1. Trimming removed 4 bases from V and 4 bases from J; junction bases left unmatched: 10. The CDR3 runs to 14 residues. In germline, CDR1 is DFQATT, CDR2 SNEGSKA (reference sequence). CDR3 region: CSANLDRLSYEQYF. The CDR3, as DNA: TGCAGTGCTAATTTGGACAGGTTGTCGTACGAGCAGTACTTC.

The chain carries TRBV6-2 or TRBV6-3 and TRBJ2-4; D gene unclear. The DNA matches TRBJ2-7 better at its end, which makes the J call doubtful. Germline CDR1 reads MNHEY; CDR2 reads SVGEGT. The CDR3 runs to 15 residues. CDR3 in DNA: TGTGCCAGCAGTTACTCGGGCCAGAACTCATACGAGCAGTACTTC. Its protein is CASSYSGQNSYEQYF.

The count of this clonotype is one. The J gene is TRBJ1-5, the V gene TRBV21-1; TRBD1, as called in the table, went unchecked against the DNA. TRBV21-1 is described as a pseudogene. The CDR3 runs to 14 residues. CDR3: CASSLGTVYQPQHF. DNA for the CDR3: TGTGCCAGCAGCCTCGGGACAGTCTATCAGCCCCAGCATTTT.